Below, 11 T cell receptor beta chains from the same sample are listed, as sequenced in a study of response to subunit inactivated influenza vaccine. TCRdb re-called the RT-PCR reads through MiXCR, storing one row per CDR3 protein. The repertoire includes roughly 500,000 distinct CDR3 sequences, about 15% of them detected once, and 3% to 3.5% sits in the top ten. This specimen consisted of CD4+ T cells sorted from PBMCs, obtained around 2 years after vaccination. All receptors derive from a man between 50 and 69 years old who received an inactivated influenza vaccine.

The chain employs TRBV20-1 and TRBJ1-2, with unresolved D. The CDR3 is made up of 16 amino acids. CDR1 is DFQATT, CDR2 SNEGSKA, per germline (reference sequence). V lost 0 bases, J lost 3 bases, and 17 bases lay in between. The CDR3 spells CSARDLLSLPDYGYTF. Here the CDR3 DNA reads TGCAGTGCTAGAGATCTCCTATCTTTACCGGACTATGGCTACACCTTC.

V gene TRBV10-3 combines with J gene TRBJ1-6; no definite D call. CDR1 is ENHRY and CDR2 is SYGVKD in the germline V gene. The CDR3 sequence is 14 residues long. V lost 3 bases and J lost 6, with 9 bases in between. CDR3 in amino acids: CAISDQRGNSPLHF. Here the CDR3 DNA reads TGTGCCATCAGTGATCAGAGAGGTAATTCACCCCTCCACTTT.

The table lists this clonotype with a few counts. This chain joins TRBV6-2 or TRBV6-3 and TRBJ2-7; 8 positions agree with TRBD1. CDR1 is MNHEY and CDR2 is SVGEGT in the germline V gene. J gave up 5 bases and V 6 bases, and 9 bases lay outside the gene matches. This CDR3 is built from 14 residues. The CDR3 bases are TGTGCCAGCAGAGCGGACAGGGTTTCCCACGAGCAGTACTTC. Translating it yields CASRADRVSHEQYF.

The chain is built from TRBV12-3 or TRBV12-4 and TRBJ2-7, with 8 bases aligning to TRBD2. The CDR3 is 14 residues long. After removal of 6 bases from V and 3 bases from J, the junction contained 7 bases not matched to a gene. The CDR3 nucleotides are TGTGCCAGCAGCTTCGGGGGGGGAGGCTACGAGCAGTACTTC. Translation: CASSFGGGGYEQYF.

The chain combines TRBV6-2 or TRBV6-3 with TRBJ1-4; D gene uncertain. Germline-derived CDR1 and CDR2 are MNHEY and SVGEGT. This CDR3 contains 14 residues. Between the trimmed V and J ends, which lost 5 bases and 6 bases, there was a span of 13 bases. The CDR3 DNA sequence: TGTGCCAGCAGTCCGGGATCGAGACATGAAAAACTGTTTTTT. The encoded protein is CASSPGSRHEKLFF.

The CDR3 loop is CASSANTGVKNIQYF. The CDR3 DNA follows: TGTGCCAGCAGTGCAAATACTGGGGTCAAAAACATTCAGTACTTC. V gene TRBV28 combines with J gene TRBJ2-4; no definite D call. The CDR3 loop spans 15 amino acids. From germline, CDR1 is MDHEN and CDR2 SYDVKM. V was shortened by 5 bases and J by 3 bases, with 14 bases between the two germline ends.

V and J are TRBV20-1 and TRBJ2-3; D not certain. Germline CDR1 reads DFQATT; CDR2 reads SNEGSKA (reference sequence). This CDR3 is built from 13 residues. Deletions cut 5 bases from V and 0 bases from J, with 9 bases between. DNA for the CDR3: TGCAGTGCTCGCCTCGATAGCACAGATACGCAGTATTTT. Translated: CSARLDSTDTQYF.

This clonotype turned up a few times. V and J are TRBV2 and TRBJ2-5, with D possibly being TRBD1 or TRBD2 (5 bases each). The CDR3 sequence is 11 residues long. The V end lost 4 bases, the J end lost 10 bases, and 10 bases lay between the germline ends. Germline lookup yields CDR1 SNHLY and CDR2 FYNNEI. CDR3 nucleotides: TGTGCCAGCAGTGCTCAGGGAGTCCAGTACTTC. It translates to CASSAQGVQYF.

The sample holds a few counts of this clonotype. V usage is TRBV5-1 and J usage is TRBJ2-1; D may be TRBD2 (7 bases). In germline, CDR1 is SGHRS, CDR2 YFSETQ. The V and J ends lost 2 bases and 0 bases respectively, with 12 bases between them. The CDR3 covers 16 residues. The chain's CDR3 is CASSFGGPSSYNEQFF. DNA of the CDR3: TGCGCCAGCAGCTTCGGGGGGCCCAGCTCCTACAATGAGCAGTTCTTC.

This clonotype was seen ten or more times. The CDR3 sequence: CSARGTSGGGDTQYF. In DNA form, the CDR3 reads TGCAGTGCTAGAGGGACTAGCGGGGGTGGCGATACGCAGTATTTT. This chain joins TRBV20-1 and TRBJ2-3, with TRBD2 matching over 13 bases. The V and J ends lost 1 base and 6 bases, in that order; junction bases with no gene match: 4. Per germline, CDR1 DFQATT and CDR2 SNEGSKA (reference sequence). The CDR3 contains 15 residues.

In DNA, the CDR3 is TGTGCCTGGAGTAGCGACAACAATCAGCCCCAGCATTTT. Amino acid sequence: CAWSSDNNQPQHF. The chain links TRBV30 to TRBJ1-5; D uncertain. Germline loops: CDR1 GTSNPN, CDR2 SVGIG (reference sequence). The CDR3 loop spans 13 amino acids. Trimming left V 2 bases short and J 3 bases short, with 8 bases between.